This T cell receptor (beta chain) was obtained from a study of stem cell transplantation in POMP-related autoinflammatory disease. The wider study: Pre-transplant patients had naive-skewed CD4+ T cells and few CD8+ T cells. Neutrophil and platelet engraftment from the graft donor was 100% through one year after transplant.

TCRdb's table, derived via immunoSEQ multiplex PCR, lists solely in-frame clones and lacks some. The sample has approximately 65,000 clones, roughly 93% seen once. The length of the CDR3 is 11 residues. Germline V gene data show CDR1 as MNHNS and CDR2 as SASEGT. With 3 bases removed from V and 5 bases from J, the gap between germline ends came to 2 bases. The specimen was CD4+ T cells from PBMCs, collected after stem cell transplantation. This receptor was obtained from a human patient with POMP-related autoinflammation and immune dysregulation (PRAID). Some T cells may have originated in the graft donor. The chain employs TRBV6-1 and TRBJ1-5; D is unclear. CDR3 sequence (DNA): TGTGCCAGCAGTGACCATCAGCCCCAGCATTTT. Encoded protein: CASSDHQPQHF.